Listed below are T cell receptor beta chains from one sample, sequenced in a study of blood T cell repertoires in COVID-19. Clones were read by immunoSEQ multiplex PCR, and TCRdb kept only the in-frame ones, dropping some. The table lists about 98,000 clones, approximately 82% of them singletons. Source material: peripheral blood. These receptors were collected from a man aged 60-69 years with acute or convalescent COVID-19. Each CDR3 is given with its conserved first and last residue. A D gene is named only where the DNA matches it firmly. Only part of the rows carry a size: once, few, many, or a class if the clone is expanded.

CDR3 | DNA | J | V | D | size
CASSPSRGNTEAFF | TGTGCCAGCAGCCCGAGCAGGGGGAACACTGAAGCTTTCTTT | TRBJ1-1 | TRBV5-8 | NA | NA
CASSQDRGWGYTF | TGTGCCAGCAGCCAAGACAGGGGGTGGGGCTACACCTTC | TRBJ1-2 | TRBV14 | TRBD1 | NA
CASSPTPSGGFTEAFF | TGTGCCAGCTCCCCAACCCCTTCAGGGGGTTTTACTGAAGCTTTCTTT | TRBJ1-1 | TRBV18 | TRBD1 | few
CAGGSLFGTDTQYF | TGTGCCGGCGGGTCCCTATTCGGCACAGATACGCAGTATTTT | TRBJ2-3 | TRBV18 | NA | NA
CAWSVVQGNTEAFF | TGTGCCTGGAGTGTGGTTCAGGGGAACACTGAAGCTTTCTTT | TRBJ1-1 | TRBV30 | NA | NA
CASSFLDRFNSPLHF | TGTGCCAGCAGTTTTCTGGACAGGTTTAATTCACCCCTCCACTTT | TRBJ1-6 | TRBV6-5 | TRBD1 | NA
CASSENGLLSNEQFF | TGTGCCAGCAGTGAGAACGGACTTCTCTCCAATGAGCAGTTCTTC | TRBJ2-1 | TRBV2 | NA | NA
CASSLGQGGEQYF | TGCGCCAGCAGCTTGGGACAGGGAGGCGAGCAGTACTTC | TRBJ2-7 | TRBV5-1 | NA | few
CASSSGQGGGQETQYF | TGCGCCAGCAGCTCAGGACAGGGAGGGGGCCAAGAGACCCAGTACTTC | TRBJ2-5 | TRBV5-1 | NA | NA
CASSLGSGGSYNEQFF | TGTGCTAGCAGCTTAGGAAGCGGGGGCTCCTACAATGAGCAGTTCTTC | TRBJ2-1 | TRBV7-7 | TRBD2 | NA
CASSQALGGGYTF | TGCGCCAGCAGCCAAGCCTTAGGGGGTGGCTACACCTTC | TRBJ1-2 | TRBV4-1 | NA | NA
CASSMRRDTEAFF | TGTGCCAGTAGTATGCGCAGGGACACTGAAGCTTTCTTT | TRBJ1-1 | TRBV19 | NA | NA
CASSFSGSTEAFF | TGCGCCAGCAGCTTTTCGGGAAGCACTGAAGCTTTCTTT | TRBJ1-1 | TRBV5-1 | NA | NA
CASWDPGVEAFF | TGTGCCAGCTGGGATCCCGGGGTAGAAGCTTTCTTT | TRBJ1-1 | TRBV27 | NA | NA
CATSTRQRMSSGNTIYF | TGTGCCACCAGCACTCGACAGCGTATGAGCTCTGGAAACACCATATATTTT | TRBJ1-3 | TRBV15 | NA | NA
CASSLTALRNTQYF | TGTGCCAGCAGTCTGACAGCCCTTAGGAATACGCAGTATTTT | TRBJ2-3 | TRBV27 | NA | NA
CASSALLAGVGEQFF | TGTGCCAGCAGTGCCTTACTAGCGGGCGTTGGTGAGCAGTTCTTC | TRBJ2-1 | TRBV2 | TRBD2 | once
CASRADTTPNQPQHF | TGTGCCAGCAGGGCGGACACCACTCCCAATCAGCCCCAGCATTTT | TRBJ1-5 | TRBV2 | NA | NA
CASSSSLLAEQETQYF | TGTGCCAGCAGCTCCTCTTTACTAGCGGAACAAGAGACCCAGTACTTC | TRBJ2-5 | TRBV9 | TRBD2 | once
CSVGNYEQYF | TGCAGCGTCGGGAATTACGAGCAGTACTTC | TRBJ2-7 | TRBV29-1 | NA | NA
CSVASSSATGRGYTF | TGCAGCGTTGCTAGCTCTTCGGCCACGGGAAGAGGCTACACCTTC | TRBJ1-2 | TRBV29-1 | NA | once
CASSERTSQSFVDTQYF | TGCGCCAGCAGCGAACGGACTAGTCAGAGTTTTGTAGATACGCAGTATTTT | TRBJ2-3 | TRBV5-1 | TRBD2 | NA
CASSRDSLAFF | TGTGCCAGCAGCCGGGACAGCCTCGCTTTCTTT | TRBJ1-1 | TRBV5-6 | TRBD1 | NA